This TCR beta chain originates from a study of T cell changes during pregnancy in multiple sclerosis (dated by TCRdb to the late 2010s). For context, the study as a whole: The study examined how the T cell repertoire changed over the course of pregnancy in women with multiple sclerosis.

The library was built by means of the immunoSEQ multiplex PCR assay. The clones in this table, taken by TCRdb from immuneACCESS, are in-frame only. Not every clone is retained; where verified, under half of the shortfall comes from an unresolved V gene, and the cause of the rest is unknown. This sample gives 100,000 or so clones in total; about 91% of them show up just once. Clones ranked in the top ten supply around 3.1% of the sample. As to this clone: Its recognized antigen is unknown. It has no much larger one-base neighbor in the sample; base qualities were not kept.

The receptor was isolated from a female donor with multiple sclerosis, enrolled in a pregnancy study. The sample here was peripheral blood, taken in the second trimester of pregnancy.

DNA sequence: TGTGCCAGCAGCTTAGGGGCCCCGAACACCGGGGAGCTGTTTTTT. It translates as CASSLGAPNTGELFF. Recombination linked TRBV7-9 to TRBJ2-2; the D gene is unclear. CDR1 and CDR2, per the germline V gene (reference sequence), are SEHNR and FQNEAQ. Including the terminal cysteine and phenylalanine, the CDR3 comprises 15 residues. CDR3 DNA is the only sequence kept; it has 45 bases, read in frame from the first base. Relative to germline, V is 1 base shorter and J is 0 bases shorter, with 6 bases between their ends. The full variable domain, completed from the reference TRBV7-9 and TRBJ2-2 proteins outside the CDR3, reads DTGVSQNPRHKITKRGQNVTFRCDPISEHNRLYWYRQTLGQGPEFLTYFQNEAQLEKSRLLSDRFSAERPKGSFSTLEIQRTEQGDSAMYLCASSLGAPNTGELFFGEGSRLTVL.